The 32 T cell receptor beta chains listed next were all sequenced from one sample in a study of blood T cell repertoires in COVID-19. This table comes from immunoSEQ multiplex PCR, and its TCRdb copy is limited to in-frame clones, with some not included. The sample holds 200,000 to 300,000 clones; 88% are singletons and the top ten take 0.95% to 1.5%. The sequencing input was PBMCs or T cells enriched from blood (not recorded which). The receptors were sampled from a woman aged 40 to 50 with acute COVID-19.

The chain uses TRBV4-1 and TRBJ1-4; no firm D call. V shed 0 bases and J shed 7 bases, with 6 bases lying between them. Germline V lookup: CDR1 MGHRA, CDR2 YSYEKL. The CDR3 is made up of 13 amino acids. CDR3 bases: TGCGCCAGCAGCCAAGACGTCTCTGAAAAACTGTTTTTT. This encodes CASSQDVSEKLFF.

This chain links TRBV7-2 with TRBJ2-7, with TRBD2 as a possible D gene (5 bases). V lost 0 bases, J lost 7 bases, and 13 bases lay in between. CDR3 length: 14 residues. Germline CDR1 is SGHTA and CDR2 is FQGNSA. The CDR3 sequence: CASSLAGASREQYF. The CDR3 DNA follows: TGTGCCAGCAGCTTAGCGGGAGCGAGTAGGGAGCAGTACTTC.

In this sample, this clone turned up a few times. The V and J genes are TRBV19 and TRBJ2-7, with 10 positions matching TRBD2. V lost 6 bases to trimming and J lost 2 bases; unmatched junction nucleotides: 4. This CDR3 spans 14 amino acids. From germline, CDR1 is LNHDA and CDR2 SQIVND (reference sequence). CDR3 amino acids: CASRRLAGAYEQYF. CDR3 sequence (DNA): TGTGCCAGTAGGAGACTAGCGGGTGCCTACGAGCAGTACTTC.

This chain connects TRBV7-9 to TRBJ1-6; TRBD1 agrees at 10 bases. CDR1 is SEHNR, CDR2 FQNEAQ, per germline (reference sequence). Losses at the gene ends were 8 bases for V and 9 bases for J; bases not matched to a gene: 7. The CDR3 is made up of 14 amino acids. The CDR3 nucleotides read TGTGCCAGCGGAAGGACAGGGGGTTCTTCACCCCTCCACTTT. Residues: CASGRTGGSSPLHF.

The CDR3 protein is CASSEDRGWADTQYF. CDR3 DNA sequence: TGTGCCAGCAGTGAAGACAGGGGATGGGCAGATACGCAGTATTTT. The rearrangement joins TRBV2 to TRBJ2-3; 7 positions agree with TRBD1. CDR1 and CDR2 from the germline V gene are SNHLY and FYNNEI. After removal of 1 base from V and 4 bases from J, the junction contained 5 bases not matched to a gene. The length of the CDR3 is 15 residues.

The chain has TRBV7-2 and TRBJ2-7, with 7 bases aligning to TRBD1. Trimming took 4 bases from V and 3 from J; bases not matched to a gene: 9. Per germline, CDR1 SGHTA and CDR2 FQGNSA. The CDR3 is 15 amino acids. The CDR3 DNA is TGTGCCAGCAGCTCCTCTAAGGACAGGATCTACGAGCAGTACGTC. The encoded protein is CASSSSKDRIYEQYV.

The CDR3 DNA follows: TGTGCCAGTAGTATCCAAGGGGGCATTGGGGGCTATGGCTACACCTTC. It specifies CASSIQGGIGGYGYTF. The genes are TRBV19 and TRBJ1-2, with 7 nucleotides matching TRBD1. Trimming cost V 3 bases and J 4 bases; bases outside gene matches: 11. The length of the CDR3 is 16 residues. Germline-derived CDR1 and CDR2 are LNHDA and SQIVND (reference sequence).

This clone came up a few times. The rearrangement links TRBV9 to TRBJ1-6; 7 bases line up with TRBD1. With 3 bases clipped from V and 10 bases from J, the junction kept 13 bases outside the gene matches. The length of the CDR3 is 16 residues. Germline V gene sequence: CDR1 SGDLS, CDR2 YYNGEE. The CDR3 is CASSAYDRDKDSPLHF. As DNA, the CDR3 is TGTGCCAGCAGCGCCTACGACAGGGATAAGGACTCACCCCTCCACTTT.

The V gene is TRBV5-4, the J gene TRBJ1-2; 8 bases agree with TRBD1. Per the germline V gene, CDR1 is SGHNT and CDR2 is YYREEE (reference sequence). The ends lost 4 bases at V and 4 bases at J; junction bases unmatched: 6. The CDR3 sequence is 14 residues long. The CDR3, as DNA: TGTGCCAGCAGCACTCCAGGGGGCACCTATGGCTACACCTTC. Translated: CASSTPGGTYGYTF.

CDR3 sequence reads: CASSPGWGTVEQFF. Written as DNA, the CDR3 is TGCGCCAGCAGCCCGGGCTGGGGGACAGTTGAGCAGTTCTTC. This sequence joins TRBV5-1 and TRBJ2-1; 7 positions match TRBD1. V shed 4 bases and J 9 bases; nucleotides not matched to a gene: 10. Germline CDR1 SGHRS, CDR2 YFSETQ. CDR3 length: 14 amino acids. Filled out from reference TRBV5-1 and TRBJ2-1, the complete variable domain reads KAGVTQTPRYLIKTRGQQVTLSCSPISGHRSVSWYQQTPGQGLQFLFEYFSETQRNKGNFPGRFSGRQFSNSRSEMNVSTLELGDSALYLCASSPGWGTVEQFFGPGTRLTVL.

The CDR3 protein is CAISGTSGSGETQYF. CDR3 DNA sequence: TGTGCCATCTCAGGGACTAGCGGGAGCGGTGAGACCCAGTACTTC. The chain is built from TRBV10-3 and TRBJ2-5, with 14 bases identical to TRBD2. CDR1 and CDR2 (germline): ENHRY, SYGVKD. The length of the CDR3 is 15 residues. V dropped 8 bases and J dropped 5; count of bases not matched to a gene: 7.

The chain carries TRBV9 and TRBJ2-3, with D perhaps matching TRBD2 (6 bases). CDR1 is SGDLS and CDR2 is YYNGEE in the germline V gene. With 4 bases removed from V and 1 base from J, the gap between germline ends came to 31 bases. The CDR3 loop spans 21 amino acids. The CDR3 DNA reads TGTGCCAGCAGCAACAACAAGGAGGGCCTCGCTTTGGGGTTTGGCACAGATACGCAGTATTTT. Translating gives CASSNNKEGLALGFGTDTQYF. The complete variable domain, with remaining parts taken from reference TRBV9 and TRBJ2-3, reads DSGVTQTPKHLITATGQRVTLRCSPRSGDLSVYWYQQSLDQGLQFLIQYYNGEERAKGNILERFSAQQFPDLHSELNLSSLELGDSALYFCASSNNKEGLALGFGTDTQYFGPGTRLTVL.

This clone was detected only once. The CDR3 DNA reads TGTGCCAGCAGTTCGGGACAGGACTATGGCTACACCTTC. Its protein is CASSSGQDYGYTF. The V and J genes are TRBV28 and TRBJ1-2; TRBD1 aligns across 8 bases. The CDR3 sequence is 13 residues long. Germline lookup yields CDR1 MDHEN and CDR2 SYDVKM. V was clipped by 4 bases and J by 3 bases; unmatched bases: 1.

DNA for the CDR3: TGTGCCAGCAGCCCTCAAACAGGGGGCCAAAACAATGAGCAGTTCTTC. Its protein is CASSPQTGGQNNEQFF. The chain is built from TRBV7-8 and TRBJ2-1, with 9 bases lining up with TRBD1. Losses at the gene ends were 5 bases for V and 5 bases for J; bases not matched to a gene: 10. Looked up from germline, CDR1 is SGHVS and CDR2 is FQNEAQ. The CDR3 has 16 residues.

V is TRBV6-6 and J is TRBJ2-1, with D hard to call. The CDR3 is made up of 14 amino acids. Germline values: CDR1 MNHNY, CDR2 SVGAGI (reference sequence). Trimming removed 7 bases from V and 7 bases from J, with 17 bases in between. The CDR3 loop reads CASTNVSPRNEQFF. CDR3 in DNA: TGTGCCAGCACCAACGTTAGCCCACGTAATGAGCAGTTCTTC.

The rearrangement uses TRBV9 and TRBJ2-7, with TRBD2 matching over 8 bases. Unmatched junction bases numbered 6, after V lost 4 bases and J lost 0 bases. CDR1 is SGDLS, CDR2 YYNGEE, per germline. This CDR3 has 15 residues. The CDR3 nucleotides read TGTGCCAGCAGCCCGGGGGGGCAGGCCTCCTACGAGCAGTACTTC. This translates into CASSPGGQASYEQYF.

The genes are TRBV9 and TRBJ2-1; the D gene is possibly TRBD2 (6 bases). In germline, CDR1 is SGDLS, CDR2 YYNGEE. V dropped 0 bases and J dropped 7 bases, with 14 bases sitting between them. The CDR3 length is 15 residues. This chain's CDR3 is CASSVGDSGPNEQFF. The CDR3, as DNA: TGTGCCAGCAGCGTAGGGGACTCAGGGCCGAATGAGCAGTTCTTC.

The gene calls are TRBV27 and TRBJ1-2; the match to TRBD1 covers 7 bases. The CDR3 is 16 residues long. V shed 6 bases and J 0 bases; nucleotides not matched to a gene: 10. CDR1 is MNHEY, CDR2 SMNVEV, per germline (reference sequence). CDR3 loop: CASSRARDSSNYGYTF. Written as DNA, the CDR3 is TGTGCCAGCAGCCGCGCCAGGGACAGCTCTAACTATGGCTACACCTTC.

This clone was counted only a few times. The chain couples TRBV2 to TRBJ1-5, with a tentative D call TRBD1 (5 bases). The CDR3 has 14 amino acids. The V end was cut by 4 bases, the J end by 5 bases, with 12 bases between. Per germline, CDR1 SNHLY and CDR2 FYNNEI. CDR3 bases: TGTGCCAGCAGTGTAACAGGACAATATCAGCCCCAGCATTTT. Amino acids: CASSVTGQYQPQHF.

The rearrangement uses TRBV10-3 and TRBJ2-7; the D gene is possibly TRBD2 (6 bases). CDR1 is ENHRY and CDR2 is SYGVKD in the germline V gene. The germline V and J ends were trimmed by 3 bases and 3 bases, with 15 bases remaining between them. The CDR3 loop spans 15 amino acids. As DNA, the CDR3 is TGTGCCATCAGTGACCCCGGGACTCCGATCTACGAGCAGTACGTC. As protein: CAISDPGTPIYEQYV.

The chain is built from TRBV7-6 and TRBJ1-3, with D possibly TRBD1 on 5 matching bases. Trimming took off 1 base at V and 2 bases at J, with 12 bases between the two ends. The CDR3 is made up of 16 amino acids. Germline V lookup: CDR1 SGHVS, CDR2 FNYEAQ. CDR3 loop: CASSLGATGAGNTIYF. CDR3 nucleotide sequence: TGTGCCAGCAGCTTAGGGGCGACGGGGGCTGGAAACACCATATATTTT.

This chain joins TRBV19 and TRBJ1-2, with 7 bases matching TRBD1. V lost 11 bases and J lost 2; bases outside the gene matches: 11. The V gene's germline CDR1 is LNHDA and CDR2 SQIVND (reference sequence). The CDR3 runs to 14 residues. The CDR3 is CASRPGGRNYGYTF. In nucleotides, the CDR3 is TGTGCCTCACGTCCAGGGGGAAGGAACTATGGCTACACCTTC.

This clone showed up many times. The genes are TRBV5-4 and TRBJ1-1, with no clear D. The CDR3 has 15 residues. CDR1 and CDR2 (germline): SGHNT, YYREEE (reference sequence). V lost 4 bases and J lost 0, with 13 bases in between. Here the CDR3 reads CASSLGRDMNTEAFF. Here the CDR3 DNA reads TGTGCCAGCAGCCTCGGGCGGGATATGAACACTGAAGCTTTCTTT.

The chain carries TRBV11-2 and TRBJ2-7; possible D gene TRBD2, 5 bases. Germline V gene lookup returns CDR1 SGHAT and CDR2 FQNNGV. The CDR3 has 15 residues. Trimming shortened V by 1 base and J by 7 bases, and 17 bases separated the two germline ends. CDR3 in amino acids: CASSLGPLRAWEQYV. The CDR3 region has the DNA TGTGCCAGCAGCTTAGGACCCCTGAGGGCCTGGGAGCAGTACGTC.

The V and J genes are TRBV24-1 and TRBJ2-1, with 16 bases matching TRBD2. This CDR3 is built from 21 residues. J gave up 4 bases and V 3 bases, and 14 bases lay outside the gene matches. From germline, CDR1 is KGHDR and CDR2 SFDVKD. The CDR3 sequence: CATSDINPGLAGGRDYNEQFF. The DNA for the CDR3 is TGTGCCACCAGTGATATTAATCCGGGACTAGCGGGAGGGAGGGATTACAATGAGCAGTTCTTC.

The J gene is TRBJ1-1, the V gene TRBV19; the D is unclear. This CDR3 has 13 amino acids. Germline CDR1 is LNHDA and CDR2 is SQIVND (reference sequence). Trimming pared 6 bases from V and 1 base from J, leaving 9 bases between. For the CDR3, the DNA is TGTGCCAGTAGGATTACAGAGAACACTGAAGCTTTCTTT. This sequence encodes CASRITENTEAFF.

V is TRBV7-2 and J is TRBJ2-3, with 7 bases that match TRBD2. The germline CDR1 and CDR2 sequences are SGHTA and FQGNSA. The CDR3 loop spans 15 amino acids. V lost 0 bases to trimming and J lost 0 bases; unmatched junction nucleotides: 0. CDR3 nucleotide sequence: TGTGCCAGCAGCTTAGCGGGGGGGAGCACAGATACGCAGTATTTT. It yields the protein CASSLAGGSTDTQYF.

This clone came up a few times. The rearrangement links TRBV5-1 to TRBJ2-3; 13 nucleotides agree with TRBD2. CDR1 and CDR2 (germline): SGHRS, YFSETQ. The CDR3 is 18 residues long. With 4 bases clipped from V and 0 bases from J, the junction kept 8 bases outside the gene matches. CDR3: CASSARLAGGRSTDTQYF. The DNA for the CDR3 is TGCGCCAGCAGCGCCAGACTAGCGGGAGGTCGTAGCACAGATACGCAGTATTTT.

Worth noting for this clone: One junction end does not reproduce the germline sequence, and a read error may be involved. The chain couples TRBV7-7 to TRBJ2-2; D uncertain. The CDR3 extends over 13 amino acids. The germline V gene has CDR1 SSHAT and CDR2 FNYEAQ (reference sequence). The CDR3 is CASTTPGTGELFF. DNA for the CDR3: TGTGCTAGCACCACTCCGGGCACCGGGGAGCTGTTTTTT. The full variable domain, in which reference TRBV7-7 and TRBJ2-2 provide the parts outside the CDR3, is GAGVSQSPRYKVTKRGQDVTLRCDPISSHATLYWYQQALGQGPEFLTYFNYEAQPDKSGLPSDRFSAERPEGSISTLTIQRTEQRDSAMYRCASTTPGTGELFFGEGSRLTVL.

The J gene is TRBJ1-1, the V gene TRBV18; tentatively, D is TRBD1 (6 bases). The CDR3 loop spans 15 amino acids. V was shortened by 0 bases and J by 11 bases, with 19 bases between the two germline ends. From germline, CDR1 is KGHSH and CDR2 LQKENI. Here the CDR3 reads CASSPPSAGELYAFF. CDR3 in DNA: TGTGCCAGCTCACCACCGAGCGCAGGGGAGTTATACGCTTTCTTT.

J is TRBJ2-2 and V is TRBV6-5; perhaps TRBD2 as D (5 bases). This CDR3 is built from 16 residues. Germline V CDR1 and CDR2: MNHEY, SVGAGI. V was clipped by 1 base and J by 4 bases, with 13 bases between them. The CDR3 region is CASSYWLAESTGELFF. For the CDR3, the DNA is TGTGCCAGCAGTTACTGGCTAGCTGAGAGCACCGGGGAGCTGTTTTTT.

The V and J genes are TRBV5-4 and TRBJ2-1; a weak D match, TRBD2 (6 bases). The CDR3 extends over 15 amino acids. The V end lost 4 bases, the J end lost 7 bases, and 18 bases lay between the germline ends. Germline-derived CDR1 and CDR2 are SGHNT and YYREEE (reference sequence). In nucleotides, the CDR3 is TGTGCCAGCAGCCTGGGAGGAGGCCCTGAAAATGAGCAGTTCTTC. Its translation is CASSLGGGPENEQFF.